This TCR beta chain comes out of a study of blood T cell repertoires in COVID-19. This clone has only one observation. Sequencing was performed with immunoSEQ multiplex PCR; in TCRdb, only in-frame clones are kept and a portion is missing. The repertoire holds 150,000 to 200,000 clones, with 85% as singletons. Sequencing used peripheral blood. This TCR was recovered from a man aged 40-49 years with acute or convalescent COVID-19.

CDR3 nucleotides: TGCGCCAGCAGTGAGTCGAGCGGGGGGACTAGCAATCAGCCCCAGCATTTT. Translated, it gives CASSESSGGTSNQPQHF. The chain links TRBV10-2 to TRBJ1-5; D may be TRBD1 (5 bases). This CDR3 contains 17 residues. Germline CDR1 reads WSHSY; CDR2 reads SAAADI. Trimming shortened V by 0 bases and J by 0 bases, and 12 bases separated the two germline ends.